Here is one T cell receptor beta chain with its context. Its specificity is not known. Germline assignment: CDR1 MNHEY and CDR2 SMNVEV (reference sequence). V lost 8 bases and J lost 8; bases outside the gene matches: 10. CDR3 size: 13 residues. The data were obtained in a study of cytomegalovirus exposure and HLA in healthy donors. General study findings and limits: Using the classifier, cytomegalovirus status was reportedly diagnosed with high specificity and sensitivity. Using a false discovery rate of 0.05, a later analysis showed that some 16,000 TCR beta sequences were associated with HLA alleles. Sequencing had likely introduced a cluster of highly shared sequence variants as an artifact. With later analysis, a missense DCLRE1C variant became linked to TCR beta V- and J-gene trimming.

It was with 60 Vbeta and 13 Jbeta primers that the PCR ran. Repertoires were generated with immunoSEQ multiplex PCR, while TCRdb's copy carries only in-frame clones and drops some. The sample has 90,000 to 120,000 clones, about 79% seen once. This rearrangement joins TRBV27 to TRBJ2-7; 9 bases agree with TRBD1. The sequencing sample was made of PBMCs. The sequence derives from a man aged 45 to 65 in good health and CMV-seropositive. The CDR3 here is CASAGDRAGKQYF. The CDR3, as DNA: TGTGCCAGCGCCGGGGACAGGGCTGGGAAGCAGTACTTC.